These 25 T cell receptor beta chains originate from one sample sequenced in a study of CD4 T cells in relation to SARS-CoV-2 and coronaviruses. CD4+ T cells from unexposed donors were obtained before the COVID-19 pandemic (2011-2018). After roughly ten days of culture, CD4+ T cells were isolated. What these receptors recognize is not known. Method: immunoSEQ multiplex PCR; TCRdb's copy keeps in-frame clones and lacks some. The repertoire has about 22,000 clones, about 70% of them found once; the top ten carry approximately 9.9%. The sample comprised CD4+ T cells from PBMCs, cultured in vitro. Source of these receptors: a human donor in good health.

The chain links TRBV6-5 to TRBJ1-1; 10 nucleotides agree with TRBD1. Germline V CDR1 and CDR2: MNHEY, SVGAGI. The CDR3 is made up of 16 amino acids. Trimming took 2 bases from V and 2 from J; bases not matched to a gene: 5. This chain's CDR3 is CASSYGGTGVNTEAFF. The CDR3 DNA reads as TGTGCCAGCAGTTACGGAGGGACAGGGGTTAACACTGAAGCTTTCTTT.

The genes are TRBV5-4 and TRBJ1-5; no clear D. The V and J ends lost 4 bases and 1 base respectively, with 15 bases between them. Germline V lookup: CDR1 SGHNT, CDR2 YYREEE (reference sequence). This CDR3 is built from 16 residues. In DNA form, the CDR3 reads TGTGCCAGCAGCCTCCCCGTACTTGGGAGCAATCAGCCCCAGCATTTT. Its translation is CASSLPVLGSNQPQHF.

The chain carries TRBV7-6 and TRBJ2-7; 9 bases match TRBD2. This CDR3 spans 15 amino acids. The germline CDR1 and CDR2 sequences are SGHVS and FNYEAQ. The V gene end was trimmed by 5 bases and the J gene end by 10 bases; junction bases not matched to a gene: 15. CDR3 residues: CASSPPSAGTSYQYF. The CDR3 coding sequence is TGTGCCAGCAGCCCACCAAGCGCCGGGACTAGCTATCAGTACTTC.

V and J are TRBV13 and TRBJ1-1; no reliable D call. The CDR3 totals 14 residues. Germline V gene lookup returns CDR1 PRHDT and CDR2 FYEKMQ (reference sequence). V gave up 5 bases and J gave up 0 bases, with 10 bases separating them. The CDR3 spells CASSTSTLNTEAFF. DNA for the CDR3: TGTGCCAGCAGCACCTCGACACTGAACACTGAAGCTTTCTTT.

The chain uses TRBV7-2 and TRBJ1-1; D remains ambiguous. Germline CDR1 reads SGHTA; CDR2 reads FQGNSA. Trimming cost V 5 bases and J 5 bases, with 15 bases left between them. CDR3 length: 14 amino acids. DNA of the CDR3: TGTGCCAGCAGCCTAGAAGTCACAACGACTGAAGCTTTCTTT. Encoded protein: CASSLEVTTTEAFF.

This clone has only a few counts. The J gene is TRBJ1-1, the V gene TRBV5-1, with D possibly being TRBD1 (6 bases). The germline gives CDR1 SGHRS, CDR2 YFSETQ. The ends were cut back, 7 bases at V and 2 bases at J, with 21 bases in the middle. This CDR3 has 16 amino acids. The CDR3 DNA reads TGCGCCAGCCAAGGGGGAGGGCCCCCCACAAACACTGAAGCTTTCTTT. Translation gives CASQGGGPPTNTEAFF.

The chain links TRBV4-3 to TRBJ2-5, with 8 bases fitting TRBD1. Germline V gene lookup returns CDR1 LGHNA and CDR2 YSLEER. The CDR3 has 13 residues. With 5 bases clipped from V and 9 bases from J, the junction kept 8 bases outside the gene matches. CDR3 region: CASSAGPTGAQYF. CDR3 DNA sequence: TGCGCCAGCAGCGCGGGTCCGACAGGGGCCCAGTACTTC.

The rearrangement links TRBV9 to TRBJ2-1, with TRBD1 as a possible D gene (5 bases). V was pared by 0 bases and J by 0 bases, with 7 bases between. The germline CDR1 and CDR2 sequences are SGDLS and YYNGEE. This CDR3 is built from 15 residues. The CDR3 region has the DNA TGTGCCAGCAGCGTAGAGACAGCCTCCTACAATGAGCAGTTCTTC. Translation gives CASSVETASYNEQFF.

The chain joins TRBV6-6 to TRBJ2-2, with D perhaps TRBD2 (6 bases). CDR1 is MNHNY and CDR2 is SVGAGI in the germline V gene (reference sequence). The CDR3 consists of 16 residues. Trimming removed 0 bases at V and 4 bases at J, with 12 bases between. CDR3 amino acids: CASSYSTRSGTGELFF. For the CDR3, the DNA is TGTGCCAGCAGTTACTCGACTAGAAGCGGCACCGGGGAGCTGTTTTTT.

The gene calls are TRBV19 and TRBJ2-2; 8 bases are shared with TRBD2. The junction had 10 bases not matched to a gene; V was cut back by 5 bases and J by 8 bases. This CDR3 is built from 15 residues. Germline CDR1 reads LNHDA; CDR2 reads SQIVND (reference sequence). The CDR3 DNA follows: TGTGCCAGTAGTGGGGCAGCGGGAGTATTTGGGGAGCTGTTTTTT. Translated, it gives CASSGAAGVFGELFF.

The chain couples TRBV7-2 to TRBJ2-5; no clear D gene. The V end was cut by 5 bases, the J end by 2 bases, with 12 bases between. CDR3 length equals 14 residues. CDR1 and CDR2 from the germline V gene are SGHTA and FQGNSA. Here the CDR3 DNA reads TGTGCCAGCAGCCCGTCGGCAGTGCAAGAGACCCAGTACTTC. Encoded protein: CASSPSAVQETQYF.

This chain uses TRBV5-8 with TRBJ2-2; TRBD1 matches 8 bases. After removal of 3 bases from V and 6 bases from J, the junction contained 7 bases not matched to a gene. This CDR3 contains 15 residues. Germline CDR1 SGHTS, CDR2 YDEGEE. This CDR3 is CASSYLPGQAGELFF. In DNA, the CDR3 is TGTGCCAGCAGCTATCTACCGGGACAGGCCGGGGAGCTGTTTTTT.

This clone was detected a few times. The chain carries TRBV4-2 and TRBJ2-1; 9 bases are shared with TRBD1. Germline trimming cut 3 bases from V and 13 bases from J; bases unmatched to any gene: 7. The CDR3 runs to 13 residues. Per the germline V gene, CDR1 is LGHNA and CDR2 is YNFKEQ. The CDR3 protein is CASSHGTGFEQFF. CDR3 DNA sequence: TGTGCCAGCAGCCATGGGACAGGGTTTGAACAGTTCTTC.

This clone has more than one count but fewer than ten. This sequence joins TRBV21-1 and TRBJ1-6. TRBV21-1 is given as a pseudogene. CDR3 length equals 13 residues. The DNA of the CDR3 is TGTGCCAGCAGCAAACGCAAGGATTCACCCCTCCACTTT. It codes for CASSKRKDSPLHF.

The rearrangement links TRBV9 to TRBJ1-2; the match to TRBD1 covers 7 bases. The germline CDR1 and CDR2 sequences are SGDLS and YYNGEE. This CDR3 has 14 residues. V was pared by 6 bases and J by 8 bases, with 13 bases of the junction left unmatched. The CDR3 spells CASTRSGTEVGYTF. CDR3 in DNA: TGTGCCAGCACCCGGTCGGGGACAGAGGTAGGCTACACCTTC.

This clone was picked up a small number of times. The chain couples TRBV12-3 or TRBV12-4 to TRBJ2-7; D call uncertain. Trimming stripped 6 bases from V and 1 base from J, with 7 bases between. This CDR3 region has 12 residues. The DNA for the CDR3 is TGTGCCAGCAGCATGCGTTCCTACGAGCAGTACTTC. Residues: CASSMRSYEQYF.

CDR3 nucleotides: TGCGCCAGCAGCCAAGATTCGGGGGCCCGGATTCAGTACTTC. Protein product: CASSQDSGARIQYF. V and J are TRBV4-3 and TRBJ2-4; D may match TRBD1 or TRBD2 (6 bases each). Germline CDR1 LGHNA, CDR2 YSLEER. The CDR3 runs 14 residues. V lost 0 bases and J 10 bases, leaving 13 bases between the germline ends.

The chain is built from TRBV2 and TRBJ2-6; D unclear. V was clipped by 11 bases and J by 2 bases, with 16 bases between them. Germline V gene sequence: CDR1 SNHLY, CDR2 FYNNEI. The CDR3 spans 15 residues. The CDR3 spells CAPPSQTPGANVLTF. CDR3 nucleotide sequence: TGTGCCCCCCCGAGTCAGACTCCTGGGGCCAACGTCCTGACTTTC.

This clone has a single count. The chain has TRBV7-3 and TRBJ2-1; TRBD2 matches 8 bases. The CDR3 spans 15 residues. Germline-derived CDR1 and CDR2 are SGHTA and FQGTGA. V lost 5 bases and J lost 3; bases outside the gene matches: 6. CDR3 in DNA: TGTGCCAGCAGCCCGCGACTAGCGAACTACAATGAGCAGTTCTTC. Translating it yields CASSPRLANYNEQFF.

The chain is built from TRBV20-1 and TRBJ2-1; 9 positions agree with TRBD1. The J segment lost 0 bases and the V segment lost 3 bases, leaving 6 bases of the junction unmatched. In germline, CDR1 is DFQATT, CDR2 SNEGSKA (reference sequence). The length of the CDR3 is 16 residues. CDR3 sequence reads: CSASGDRASSYNEQFF. The DNA of the CDR3 is TGCAGTGCTAGTGGGGACAGGGCGAGCTCCTACAATGAGCAGTTCTTC.

This rearrangement joins TRBV19 to TRBJ2-1; TRBD1 might be the D (5 bases). CDR3 size: 15 residues. Germline loops: CDR1 LNHDA, CDR2 SQIVND (reference sequence). Trimming removed 1 base at V and 2 bases at J, with 9 bases between. The CDR3: CASSIGQGAYNEQFF. The CDR3, as DNA: TGTGCCAGTAGTATAGGCCAGGGCGCCTACAATGAGCAGTTCTTC.

This chain connects TRBV12-3 or TRBV12-4 to TRBJ2-5; no clear D gene. Trimming removed 6 bases at V and 6 bases at J, with 8 bases between. The CDR3 has 11 amino acids. CDR3 in amino acids: CASSSRQTQYF. As DNA, the CDR3 is TGTGCCAGCAGCTCCAGACAGACCCAGTACTTC.

V is TRBV5-1 and J is TRBJ2-3; D may match TRBD1 or TRBD2 (5 bases each). Per germline, CDR1 SGHRS and CDR2 YFSETQ. This CDR3 is built from 14 residues. Trimming removed 3 bases from V and 0 bases from J, with 8 bases in between. The CDR3 is CASSSGPSTDTQYF. CDR3 in DNA: TGCGCCAGCAGCTCGGGACCTAGCACAGATACGCAGTATTTT.

V is TRBV7-9 and J is TRBJ2-5; D not resolved. Germline V lookup: CDR1 SEHNR, CDR2 FQNEAQ (reference sequence). Trimming pared 5 bases from V and 4 bases from J, leaving 17 bases between. The CDR3 sequence is 15 residues long. CDR3 in DNA: TGTGCCAGCAGCCCGCCGGAAGAGTGGAGAGAGACCCAGTACTTC. This codes for CASSPPEEWRETQYF.

The chain uses TRBV11-2 and TRBJ2-4; 8 bases agree with TRBD2. The CDR3 extends over 16 amino acids. The ends lost 8 bases at V and 7 bases at J; junction bases unmatched: 16. The germline V gene has CDR1 SGHAT and CDR2 FQNNGV. CDR3 amino acids: CASREAGTRLSNIQYF. CDR3 DNA sequence: TGTGCCAGCCGTGAGGCCGGGACTAGACTGAGTAACATTCAGTACTTC.